One and the same sample provided the 29 T cell receptor beta chains below, sequenced in a study of blood T cell repertoires in COVID-19. Profiled with immunoSEQ multiplex PCR; TCRdb holds only in-frame clones, not every one. The top ten hold around 0.39% of the sample, which has about 44,000 clones, 90% to 95% seen once. The specimen sequenced was peripheral blood. These receptors were obtained from a man aged 50 to 60 with COVID-19, enrolled during active disease.

The V call is TRBV4-1, the J call TRBJ2-1, with TRBD2 identical over 7 bases. Trimming removed 4 bases from V and 7 bases from J; junction bases left unmatched: 7. CDR1 is MGHRA, CDR2 YSYEKL, per germline. The length of the CDR3 is 14 residues. The CDR3 DNA reads TGCGCCAGCAGCCGAGGCGGGGGTGGAAATGAGCAGTTCTTC. As protein: CASSRGGGGNEQFF.

The chain couples TRBV5-4 to TRBJ1-2, with 12 bases matching TRBD1. V gave up 3 bases and J gave up 7 bases; unmatched junction bases: 10. Germline V lookup: CDR1 SGHNT, CDR2 YYREEE (reference sequence). The CDR3 is 16 residues long. The CDR3 reads CASSSRDRGPVAGYTF. CDR3 in DNA: TGTGCCAGCAGCTCCCGGGACAGGGGGCCGGTGGCTGGCTACACCTTC.

The chain couples TRBV5-4 to TRBJ2-2, with unresolved D. Germline V gives CDR1 SGHNT, CDR2 YYREEE (reference sequence). Trimming removed 3 bases from V and 6 bases from J, with 9 bases in between. This CDR3 comprises 13 residues. The CDR3 here is CASSSSSSGELFF. The CDR3 DNA is TGTGCCAGCAGCTCTTCTTCGTCCGGGGAGCTGTTTTTT.

This chain links TRBV7-3 with TRBJ2-3; TRBD2 matches 12 bases. The germline gives CDR1 SGHTA, CDR2 FQGTGA. The CDR3 runs to 16 residues. V dropped 5 bases and J dropped 2; count of bases not matched to a gene: 5. The CDR3 region has the DNA TGTGCCAGCAGCCCAGGACTAGCGGGACCCACAGATACGCAGTATTTT. Translating it yields CASSPGLAGPTDTQYF.

The chain combines TRBV2 with TRBJ2-3; TRBD1 is a possible D gene (6 bases). Trimming left V 6 bases short and J 6 bases short, with 13 bases between. The CDR3 runs to 13 residues. Germline CDR1 reads SNHLY; CDR2 reads FYNNEI. This CDR3 reads CASRRGTGDTQYF. CDR3 sequence (DNA): TGTGCCAGCAGGAGGGGGACCGGGGATACGCAGTATTTT. The full variable domain, in which reference TRBV2 and TRBJ2-3 provide the parts outside the CDR3, is EPEVTQTPSHQVTQMGQEVILRCVPISNHLYFYWYRQILGQKVEFLVSFYNNEISEKSEIFDDQFSVERPDGSNFTLKIRSTKLEDSAMYFCASRRGTGDTQYFGPGTRLTVL.

The gene calls are TRBV19 and TRBJ2-2; 8 bases are shared with TRBD2. This CDR3 is 15 amino acids long. V trimming: 2 bases; J trimming: 6 bases; junction bases outside the gene matches: 5. Germline CDR1 and CDR2: LNHDA and SQIVND (reference sequence). CDR3 in DNA: TGTGCCAGTAGTATACTCGGGAGGGCCGCCGGGGAGCTGTTTTTT. Its protein product is CASSILGRAAGELFF.

This rearrangement joins TRBV19 to TRBJ2-3; D possibly corresponds to TRBD2 (6 bases). Trimming cost V 3 bases and J 9 bases, with 13 bases left between them. Germline-derived CDR1 and CDR2 are LNHDA and SQIVND (reference sequence). CDR3 length equals 13 residues. The CDR3 region has the DNA TGTGCCAGTAGTATGAAGCGGGCGGACACGCAGTATTTT. Protein sequence: CASSMKRADTQYF.

V is TRBV5-1 and J is TRBJ2-5, with D tentatively TRBD1 (6 bases). Germline V lookup: CDR1 SGHRS, CDR2 YFSETQ. The CDR3 has 14 amino acids. V was trimmed by 2 bases and J by 5 bases, leaving 13 bases between them. Written as DNA, the CDR3 is TGCGCCAGCAGCTTATCCGGGACAACGGAGACCCAGTACTTC. It specifies CASSLSGTTETQYF.

The genes are TRBV19 and TRBJ1-5; tentative D call: TRBD1 (6 bases). The CDR3 sequence is 15 residues long. Germline CDR1 LNHDA, CDR2 SQIVND (reference sequence). V was pared by 3 bases and J by 5 bases, with 14 bases between. Here the CDR3 reads CASSIGAGVYQPQHF. Written as DNA, the CDR3 is TGTGCCAGTAGTATCGGGGCAGGGGTTTATCAGCCCCAGCATTTT.

V usage is TRBV9 and J usage is TRBJ2-1, with 8 positions matching TRBD2. There are 15 residues in the CDR3. Trimming at V came to 0 bases and at J to 4 bases, leaving 3 bases not matched to a gene. Germline V CDR1 and CDR2: SGDLS, YYNGEE. This CDR3 reads CASSVDGRAYNEQFF. The CDR3 DNA reads as TGTGCCAGCAGCGTAGACGGGAGGGCTTACAATGAGCAGTTCTTC.

The genes are TRBV6-6 and TRBJ2-7; tentatively, D is TRBD2 (6 bases). The CDR3 totals 11 residues. Germline assignment: CDR1 MNHNY and CDR2 SVGAGI (reference sequence). Trimming took 5 bases from V and 9 from J, leaving 11 bases between them. CDR3: CASSRDSVQYF. The CDR3 coding sequence is TGTGCCAGCAGTAGGGACTCTGTGCAGTACTTC.

The chain recombines TRBV28 with TRBJ2-7, with 8 bases identical to TRBD2. Germline-derived CDR1 and CDR2 are MDHEN and SYDVKM. J was trimmed by 7 bases and V by 5 bases; bases with no gene match: 22. This CDR3 has 18 residues. The DNA of the CDR3 is TGTGCCAGCAGTGCCCTGATGGCTAGCGGGCCCTCCTCCTGGGAGCAGTACTTC. Amino acid sequence: CASSALMASGPSSWEQYF.

This rearrangement joins TRBV15 to TRBJ2-3; D might be TRBD2 (6 bases). The CDR3 has 17 amino acids. The germline V and J ends were trimmed by 0 bases and 1 base, with 14 bases remaining between them. Germline V gene lookup returns CDR1 LNHNV and CDR2 YYDKDF (reference sequence). The CDR3 coding sequence is TGTGCCACCAGCAGAGATATTGGGGGAGGCCGCACAGATACGCAGTATTTT. It translates to CATSRDIGGGRTDTQYF.

This chain joins TRBV30 and TRBJ2-4; tentatively, D is TRBD2 (6 bases). Trimming stripped 0 bases from V and 2 bases from J, with 26 bases between. The CDR3 runs to 20 residues. Per the germline V gene, CDR1 is GTSNPN and CDR2 is SVGIG (reference sequence). DNA for the CDR3: TGTGCCTGGAGTGTAAGGCTGTGGGGAGCGGTGGGGGGAACCAAAAACATTCAGTACTTC. Translating gives CAWSVRLWGAVGGTKNIQYF. The full variable domain, its missing parts supplied by reference TRBV30 and TRBJ2-4, is SQTIHQWPATLVQPVGSPLSLECTVEGTSNPNLYWYRQAAGRGLQLLFYSVGIGQISSEVPQNLSASRPQDRQFILSSKKLLLSDSGFYLCAWSVRLWGAVGGTKNIQYFGAGTRLSVL.

On this clone: One end of the junction does not line up with germline, which may come from a read error. J is TRBJ1-2 and V is TRBV23-1, with a weak D call TRBD1 (6 bases). TRBV23-1 is an ORF, with its function uncertain. This CDR3 region has 13 residues. The CDR3 coding sequence is TGCGCCAGCAGTCGACGGACAGTCTCCCACCGGCCCTTC. This codes for CASSRRTVSHRPF.

The rearrangement joins TRBV7-3 to TRBJ1-2; D possibly corresponds to TRBD1 (6 bases). This CDR3 has 13 residues. Between the trimmed V and J ends, which lost 2 bases and 9 bases, there was a span of 13 bases. Germline V gene lookup returns CDR1 SGHTA and CDR2 FQGTGA. This CDR3 reads CASSLEQGVSYTF. The CDR3 region has the DNA TGTGCCAGCAGCTTAGAACAGGGTGTTAGCTACACCTTC.

Only a few counts were recorded for this clone. This chain connects TRBV7-9 to TRBJ1-2; D is unclear. Germline V gene lookup returns CDR1 SEHNR and CDR2 FQNEAQ (reference sequence). The CDR3 is 13 residues long. Trimming shortened V by 3 bases and J by 8 bases, and 13 bases separated the two germline ends. CDR3 in DNA: TGTGCCAGCAGCTTCCCTCGGAGGGAAGGCTACACCTTC. Its protein is CASSFPRREGYTF.

The chain employs TRBV2 and TRBJ2-7; TRBD2 might be the D (5 bases). Trimming left V 5 bases short and J 4 bases short, with 18 bases between. Germline loops: CDR1 SNHLY, CDR2 FYNNEI. The CDR3 is made up of 15 amino acids. The CDR3 DNA reads TGTGCCAGCAGTCGAGGGCCCAGAGGATCGTACGAGCAGTACTTC. Translation: CASSRGPRGSYEQYF.

The chain has TRBV29-1 and TRBJ2-3; 11 bases fit TRBD2. In germline, CDR1 is SQVTM, CDR2 ANQGSEA. Trimming removed 6 bases from V and 5 bases from J; junction bases left unmatched: 7. CDR3 size: 14 residues. The CDR3 DNA follows: TGCAGCGTAATTATAGCGGGAGGGGAAGATACGCAGTATTTT. It translates to CSVIIAGGEDTQYF.

The V call is TRBV7-2, the J call TRBJ2-4; a weak D match, TRBD2 (7 bases). V was cut by 6 bases and J by 5 bases, with 17 bases left in between. The CDR3 is made up of 15 amino acids. Germline V gene sequence: CDR1 SGHTA, CDR2 FQGNSA. The CDR3 spells CASSKARGAENIQYF. CDR3 DNA sequence: TGTGCCAGCAGTAAGGCCCGGGGGGCAGAAAACATTCAGTACTTC.

The chain employs TRBV19 and TRBJ1-5, with D uncertain. The CDR3 loop spans 13 amino acids. Germline CDR1 reads LNHDA; CDR2 reads SQIVND (reference sequence). The V gene lost 3 bases and the J gene lost 5 bases, with 8 bases spanning the gap. The CDR3 sequence is CASSMAPDQPQHF. DNA of the CDR3: TGTGCCAGTAGTATGGCCCCCGATCAGCCCCAGCATTTT.

This chain uses TRBV27 with TRBJ2-7, with 9 bases identical to TRBD1. From germline, CDR1 is MNHEY and CDR2 SMNVEV (reference sequence). Trimming took 5 bases from V and 3 from J; bases not matched to a gene: 5. The CDR3 covers 14 residues. This chain's CDR3 is CASSGGQGIYEQYF. DNA of the CDR3: TGTGCCAGCAGTGGGGGACAGGGTATCTACGAGCAGTACTTC.

The chain joins TRBV5-1 to TRBJ2-7; D may be TRBD1 (6 bases). Germline V lookup: CDR1 SGHRS, CDR2 YFSETQ. With 4 bases removed from V and 1 base from J, the gap between germline ends came to 12 bases. This CDR3 region has 14 residues. The CDR3 loop reads CASSPYRDSYEQYF. DNA of the CDR3: TGCGCCAGCAGCCCGTACAGGGATTCCTACGAGCAGTACTTC.

This rearrangement joins TRBV5-4 to TRBJ2-3; 8 positions agree with TRBD2. This CDR3 region has 15 residues. Germline V lookup: CDR1 SGHNT, CDR2 YYREEE (reference sequence). With V trimmed by 0 bases and J by 5 bases, 5 bases remained unmatched. In DNA, the CDR3 is TGTGCCAGCAGCTTGGCCACAGCGGGAGTAGATACGCAGTATTTT. Translated, it gives CASSLATAGVDTQYF.

V is TRBV10-3 and J is TRBJ2-4; 10 positions match TRBD2. J lost 6 bases, V lost 3 bases, and 5 bases had no gene match. The V gene's germline CDR1 is ENHRY and CDR2 SYGVKD. This CDR3 has 15 residues. CDR3 bases: TGTGCCATCAGTGATGCTAGCGGGAGTGGAAACATTCAGTACTTC. It is translated as CAISDASGSGNIQYF.

The table lists this clone with a count of one. V usage is TRBV5-4 and J usage is TRBJ2-5; TRBD2 matches at 13 bases. J was trimmed by 4 bases and V by 3 bases; bases with no gene match: 3. The CDR3 consists of 15 residues. CDR1 and CDR2 (germline): SGHNT, YYREEE (reference sequence). For the CDR3, the DNA is TGTGCCAGCAGCTCCCGGACTAGCGGGAGAGAGACCCAGTACTTC. It yields the protein CASSSRTSGRETQYF.

This chain connects TRBV5-6 to TRBJ2-1; TRBD2 aligns across 11 bases. Germline CDR1 SGHDT, CDR2 YYEEEE. V was clipped by 7 bases and J by 8 bases; unmatched bases: 11. This CDR3 has 15 amino acids. The CDR3 sequence is CASSLWASGRYEQFF. CDR3 coding DNA: TGTGCCAGCTCATTATGGGCTAGCGGGAGGTATGAGCAGTTCTTC.

The chain carries TRBV5-4 and TRBJ1-6; 9 bases line up with TRBD1. Germline-derived CDR1 and CDR2 are SGHNT and YYREEE (reference sequence). Unmatched junction bases numbered 8, after V lost 4 bases and J lost 9 bases. CDR3 size: 15 residues. The CDR3 bases are TGTGCCAGCAGCCCCAGACAGGGGGTCGGTTCACCCCTCCACTTT. Translated, it gives CASSPRQGVGSPLHF.

The chain is built from TRBV6-6 and TRBJ1-5; 7 bases match TRBD1. The CDR3 length is 14 residues. Germline CDR1 and CDR2: MNHNY and SVGAGI (reference sequence). V was clipped by 6 bases and J by 3 bases; unmatched bases: 5. CDR3 sequence: CASSARGANQPQHF. Here the CDR3 DNA reads TGTGCCAGCAGCGCCAGGGGGGCCAATCAGCCCCAGCATTTT.